Listed here are 20 T cell receptor beta chains from one sample, sequenced in a study of blood T cell repertoires in COVID-19 (dated by TCRdb to 2018 to 2021). To prepare the library, the immunoSEQ multiplex PCR assay was applied. Sourced from immuneACCESS, this table was stored by TCRdb with only in-frame sequences that have V and J called. A share of the clones is absent; for the studies checked, an unresolved V gene accounts for under half, and the remainder has no known explanation. The sample includes about 360,000 clones, with roughly 80% observed a single time. Under 1.2% of the sample rests with the top ten. The sample taken for sequencing was peripheral blood. The source is a human donor with acute or convalescent COVID-19. The donor label of this sample is uncertain.

The chain carries TRBV6-5 and TRBJ1-1; TRBD1 might be the D (6 bases). With 3 bases removed from V and 6 bases from J, the gap between germline ends came to 20 bases. The CDR3 length is 16 residues. Germline V CDR1 and CDR2: MNHEY, SVGAGI. The CDR3 region has the DNA TGTGCCAGCAGTTATGAAGGTGGGGGGGCGTCCGCTGAAGCTTTCTTT. This encodes CASSYEGGGASAEAFF.

This chain uses TRBV3-1 (or the pseudogene TRBV3-2) with TRBJ1-5; possible D gene TRBD1, 5 bases. Trimming took off 4 bases at V and 6 bases at J, with 16 bases between the two ends. The CDR3 sequence is 15 residues long. Germline lookup yields CDR1 LGHDT and CDR2 YNNKEL (reference sequence). Written as DNA, the CDR3 is TGTGCCAGCAGCCGGGGGGTTGGGTCCGCTCAGCCCCAGCATTTT. Protein: CASSRGVGSAQPQHF.

The chain is built from TRBV6-4 and TRBJ2-2; 10 bases agree with TRBD1. Germline CDR1 and CDR2: MRHNA and SNTAGT. The CDR3 has 15 amino acids. After removal of 2 bases from V and 6 bases from J, the junction contained 3 bases not matched to a gene. The CDR3 loop reads CASSDGTGESGELFF. The CDR3 DNA reads as TGTGCCAGCAGTGACGGGACAGGGGAGTCCGGGGAGCTGTTTTTT.

This clone was seen many times. The chain carries TRBV2 and TRBJ2-7; D unclear. Trimming pared 3 bases from V and 3 bases from J, leaving 9 bases between. Germline V CDR1 and CDR2: SNHLY, FYNNEI. The CDR3 runs 13 residues. The CDR3 is CASSDRRYYEQYF. The CDR3 nucleotides are TGTGCCAGCAGTGATCGTCGGTACTACGAGCAGTACTTC. Full variable domain (missing parts from reference TRBV2 and TRBJ2-7): EPEVTQTPSHQVTQMGQEVILRCVPISNHLYFYWYRQILGQKVEFLVSFYNNEISEKSEIFDDQFSVERPDGSNFTLKIRSTKLEDSAMYFCASSDRRYYEQYFGPGTRLTVT.

The chain combines TRBV4-1 with TRBJ2-7, with TRBD1 identical over 9 bases. The germline V gene encodes CDR1 MGHRA and CDR2 YSYEKL. CDR3 length equals 16 residues. With 4 bases clipped from V and 7 bases from J, the junction kept 14 bases outside the gene matches. The CDR3 coding sequence is TGCGCCAGCAGCCCAATAGGGACAGGGACAAGGGGGGAGCAGTACTTC. This codes for CASSPIGTGTRGEQYF.

The chain carries TRBV2 and TRBJ2-1; 10 bases are a match to TRBD2. The CDR3 spans 15 residues. Germline CDR1 reads SNHLY; CDR2 reads FYNNEI. Unmatched junction bases numbered 6, after V lost 6 bases and J lost 4 bases. The CDR3 reads CASRRTSGIYNEQFF. In nucleotides, the CDR3 is TGTGCCAGCAGACGTACTAGCGGGATATACAATGAGCAGTTCTTC.

The V call is TRBV6-1, the J call TRBJ1-1; D gene unclear. The CDR3 is 12 amino acids. Trimming pared 2 bases from V and 4 bases from J, leaving 5 bases between. Germline values: CDR1 MNHNS, CDR2 SASEGT. CDR3 loop: CASSESSTEAFF. The CDR3 bases are TGTGCCAGCAGTGAATCTAGCACTGAAGCTTTCTTT.

The rearrangement uses TRBV19 and TRBJ2-1; 11 bases align to TRBD1. The CDR3 sequence is 16 residues long. The junction had 7 bases not matched to a gene; V was cut back by 1 base and J by 8 bases. Germline loops: CDR1 LNHDA, CDR2 SQIVND (reference sequence). Written as DNA, the CDR3 is TGTGCCAGTAGTATAGGATGGACAGGGGGCGGTGATGAGCAGTTCTTC. Translating it yields CASSIGWTGGGDEQFF.

The chain has TRBV18 and TRBJ2-3, with 8 bases that match TRBD1. The CDR3 is made up of 15 amino acids. V gave up 3 bases and J gave up 0 bases; unmatched junction bases: 2. In germline, CDR1 is KGHSH, CDR2 LQKENI. The CDR3 sequence is CASSPRTGSTDTQYF. In nucleotides, the CDR3 is TGTGCCAGCTCACCTCGGACAGGGAGCACAGATACGCAGTATTTT. The entire variable domain, with the rest obtained from reference TRBV18 and TRBJ2-3, is as follows: NAGVMQNPRHLVRRRGQEARLRCSPMKGHSHVYWYRQLPEEGLKFMVYLQKENIIDESGMPKERFSAEFPKEGPSILRIQQVVRGDSAAYFCASSPRTGSTDTQYFGPGTRLTVL.

The chain combines TRBV30 with TRBJ1-2; D remains ambiguous. V was cut by 3 bases and J by 4 bases, with 15 bases left in between. Germline V lookup: CDR1 GTSNPN, CDR2 SVGIG (reference sequence). This CDR3 is built from 14 residues. The CDR3: CAWSRDNASYGYTF. CDR3 coding DNA: TGTGCCTGGAGCCGAGACAACGCTTCCTATGGCTACACCTTC. The full variable domain, with the rest looked up from reference TRBV30 and TRBJ1-2, is SQTIHQWPATLVQPVGSPLSLECTVEGTSNPNLYWYRQAAGRGLQLLFYSVGIGQISSEVPQNLSASRPQDRQFILSSKKLLLSDSGFYLCAWSRDNASYGYTFGSGTRLTVV.

The gene calls are TRBV27 and TRBJ2-5, with 7 bases fitting TRBD2. This CDR3 spans 17 amino acids. Germline CDR1 is MNHEY and CDR2 is SMNVEV (reference sequence). J was trimmed by 3 bases and V by 3 bases; bases with no gene match: 13. The CDR3 coding sequence is TGTGCCAGCAGTTTTAGGCCGGGGGGTTCCCGCAAAGAGACCCAGTACTTC. Translating gives CASSFRPGGSRKETQYF.

V gene TRBV18 combines with J gene TRBJ2-5; 7 bases fit TRBD1. Germline lookup yields CDR1 KGHSH and CDR2 LQKENI. The junction had 6 bases not matched to a gene; V was cut back by 4 bases and J by 1 base. The CDR3 is 15 residues long. CDR3: CASSLNRGGQETQYF. The CDR3 DNA is TGTGCCAGCTCACTTAACAGGGGCGGCCAAGAGACCCAGTACTTC.

J is TRBJ1-1 and V is TRBV7-9; D gene unclear. V was cut by 1 base and J by 5 bases, with 14 bases left in between. Germline CDR1 and CDR2: SEHNR and FQNEAQ (reference sequence). CDR3 length: 15 amino acids. CDR3 in DNA: TGTGCCAGCAGCTTAGGTTCGGGATTCAGTACTGAAGCTTTCTTT. Amino acid sequence: CASSLGSGFSTEAFF. The whole variable domain, remainder taken from reference TRBV7-9 and TRBJ1-1, is DTGVSQNPRHKITKRGQNVTFRCDPISEHNRLYWYRQTLGQGPEFLTYFQNEAQLEKSRLLSDRFSAERPKGSFSTLEIQRTEQGDSAMYLCASSLGSGFSTEAFFGQGTRLTVV.

V and J are TRBV28 and TRBJ2-3; 8 nucleotides align to TRBD2. CDR1 is MDHEN and CDR2 is SYDVKM in the germline V gene. The V segment lost 6 bases and the J segment 3 bases; nucleotides outside the gene matches: 14. There are 17 residues in the CDR3. As DNA, the CDR3 is TGTGCCAGCAGCCCATCCCCGTCAGCGGGGGCGACAGATACGCAGTATTTT. Its translation is CASSPSPSAGATDTQYF.

This clone has only a few counts. This rearrangement joins TRBV10-2 to TRBJ2-2; 10 positions agree with TRBD1. The germline V gene encodes CDR1 WSHSY and CDR2 SAAADI. V was clipped by 7 bases and J by 1 base; unmatched bases: 9. The CDR3 has 17 amino acids. The CDR3 here is CASMLGQGRGNTGELFF. The CDR3 DNA reads TGCGCCAGCATGTTGGGACAGGGGCGGGGGAACACCGGGGAGCTGTTTTTT.

This clone has just one count. Other DNA sequences in the sample encode the same CDR3. The chain is built from TRBV18 and TRBJ2-5; D gene ambiguous. Trimming took 2 bases from V and 4 from J, leaving 5 bases between them. Germline V lookup: CDR1 KGHSH, CDR2 LQKENI. This CDR3 spans 12 amino acids. CDR3 amino acids: CASSPSRETQYF. In DNA, the CDR3 is TGTGCCAGCTCACCATCGCGAGAGACCCAGTACTTC.

The chain uses TRBV6-5 and TRBJ1-2, with D unresolved. Trimming removed 8 bases at V and 4 bases at J, with 8 bases between. The CDR3 runs 11 residues. Looked up from germline, CDR1 is MNHEY and CDR2 is SVGAGI. Here the CDR3 reads CASAHFYGYTF. CDR3 bases: TGTGCCAGCGCTCACTTCTATGGCTACACCTTC.

V usage is TRBV28 and J usage is TRBJ1-1, with 7 bases fitting TRBD1. Looked up from germline, CDR1 is MDHEN and CDR2 is SYDVKM. The CDR3 is 15 residues long. The junction had 10 bases not matched to a gene; V was cut back by 1 base and J by 8 bases. The CDR3 loop is CASSLSGQGVKEAFF. In DNA form, the CDR3 reads TGTGCCAGCAGTTTATCCGGCCAGGGGGTTAAAGAAGCTTTCTTT.

This clone was found once. The chain employs TRBV3-1 (or the pseudogene TRBV3-2) and TRBJ2-1; 9 bases fit TRBD2. Per the germline V gene, CDR1 is LGHDT and CDR2 is YNNKEL (reference sequence). This CDR3 contains 16 residues. J gave up 4 bases and V 4 bases, and 8 bases lay outside the gene matches. The CDR3 DNA sequence: TGTGCCAGCAGCCCCTCTGGCGGGAGGGGGTACAATGAGCAGTTCTTC. It yields the protein CASSPSGGRGYNEQFF.

The chain is built from TRBV6-5 and TRBJ1-6; perhaps TRBD1 as D (6 bases). Germline V CDR1 and CDR2: MNHEY, SVGAGI. CDR3 length: 16 amino acids. V was pared by 0 bases and J by 11 bases, with 17 bases between. CDR3 sequence (DNA): TGTGCCAGCAGTTACTCGATTGGGCAGGGGCTAACACCCCTCCACTTT. Its protein is CASSYSIGQGLTPLHF.